The entry below describes one T cell receptor (beta chain). Its antigen is unidentified. These data originate in a study of shared clonotypes between healthy human individuals. Regarding the study as a whole: Shared across a handful of donors were roughly 5% of the naive CD4 clonotypes. Larger estimated richness was generally recorded for naive subsets relative to memory subsets. It was anticipated that sequencing depth would influence how many clonotypes donors shared.

Per germline, CDR1 MDHEN and CDR2 SYDVKM. Trimming cost V 5 bases and J 7 bases, with 9 bases left between them. This CDR3 has 11 residues. Deep level was the assay's run setting. The assay was immunoSEQ multiplex PCR, and TCRdb's table has in-frame clones only and misses some. The table has a few hundred thousand clones, about 70% seen once. This chain connects TRBV28 to TRBJ2-7, with TRBD2 as a possible D gene (6 bases). The sequencing sample was made of memory CD4+ T cells sorted from blood. The sample's subset: CD45RA-negative fraction. The TCR comes from a man aged 30-40 years in good health. The CDR3 DNA reads as TGTGCCAGCAGTCCGACTAGAGAGCAGTACTTC. As protein: CASSPTREQYF. The full variable domain, rest sourced from reference TRBV28 and TRBJ2-7, is DVKVTQSSRYLVKRTGEKVFLECVQDMDHENMFWYRQDPGLGLRLIYFSYDVKMKEKGDIPEGYSVSREKKERFSLILESASTNQTSMYLCASSPTREQYFGPGTRLTVT.